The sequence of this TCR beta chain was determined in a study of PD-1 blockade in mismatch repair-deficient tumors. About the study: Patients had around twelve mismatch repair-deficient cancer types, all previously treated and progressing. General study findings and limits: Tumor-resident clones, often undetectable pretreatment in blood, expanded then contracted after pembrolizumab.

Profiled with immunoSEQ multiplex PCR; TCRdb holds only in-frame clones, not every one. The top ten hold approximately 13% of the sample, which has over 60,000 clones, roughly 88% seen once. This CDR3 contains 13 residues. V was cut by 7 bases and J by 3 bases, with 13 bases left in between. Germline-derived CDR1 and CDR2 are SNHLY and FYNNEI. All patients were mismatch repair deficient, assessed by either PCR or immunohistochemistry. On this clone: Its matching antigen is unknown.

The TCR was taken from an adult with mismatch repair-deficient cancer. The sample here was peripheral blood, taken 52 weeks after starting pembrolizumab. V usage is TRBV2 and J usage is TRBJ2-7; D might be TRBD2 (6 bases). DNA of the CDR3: TGTGCCAGCATCTCTAGCGACTTCTACGAGCAGTACTTC. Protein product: CASISSDFYEQYF.